The 26 T cell receptor beta chains reported below all come from one sample, sequenced in a study. The sorted Tregs were CD4+CD25+CD127-/low cells. TCRdb re-analysed the 5' RACE reads in MiXCR, keeping a single row per CDR3 protein. Of around 50,000 distinct CDR3 sequences listed, about 25% were seen once; the top ten hold around 2.1%. The source material was tumor-infiltrating Tregs sorted from the breast tumor. The source is a female donor with breast cancer.

A few counts support this clonotype. Just one base apart from a much larger clone, this may be a read error. V and J are TRBV9 and TRBJ2-1, with TRBD2 matching over 12 bases. The CDR3 totals 16 residues. Germline V gene sequence: CDR1 SGDLS, CDR2 YYNGEE. CDR3 amino acids: CASSLAGGSSYNEQLF. The CDR3 region has the DNA TGTGCCAGCAGCCTAGCGGGGGGGAGCTCCTACAATGAGCAGCTCTTC.

This clonotype was seen a few times. CDR3 protein: CASSQALYQPQHF. CDR3 bases: TGTGCCAGCAGTCAAGCCCTTTACCAGCCCCAGCATTTT. The chain is built from TRBV7-2 and TRBJ1-5, with D hard to call. This CDR3 has 13 residues. V was clipped by 6 bases and J by 7 bases, with 13 bases between them. Germline CDR1 is SGHTA and CDR2 is FQGNSA.

There are a few counts of this clonotype. The chain joins TRBV6-1 to TRBJ2-7, with D perhaps given as TRBD1 or TRBD2 (6 bases each). The CDR3 runs 13 residues. Trimming pared 9 bases from V and 2 bases from J, leaving 14 bases between. Germline CDR1 and CDR2: MNHNS and SASEGT. Here the CDR3 reads CASNRGLAYEQYF. CDR3 nucleotide sequence: TGTGCCAGTAACCGGGGGCTAGCCTACGAGCAGTACTTC.

As to this clonotype: A junction end diverges from the germline sequence, so it may reflect a read error. The chain combines TRBV7-2 with TRBJ1-1, with no clear D. Looked up from germline, CDR1 is SGHTA and CDR2 is FQGNSA. The CDR3 consists of 13 residues. The CDR3 nucleotides read TGTGTCAGCAGTTCAGTCCGGGTAACTGAAGCTTTCTTT. Translated, it gives CVSSSVRVTEAFF.

Here the CDR3 DNA reads TGTGCCAGCAGTTTAAGTGGGGGGCTCAGGGAGACCCAGTACTTC. Amino acids: CASSLSGGLRETQYF. The genes are TRBV27 and TRBJ2-5; D is tentatively TRBD1 or TRBD2 (6 bases each). V dropped 2 bases and J dropped 5 bases, with 15 bases sitting between them. The CDR3 is 15 amino acids. Germline V gives CDR1 MNHEY, CDR2 SMNVEV (reference sequence).

This clonotype was observed a few times. The V call is TRBV12-3 or TRBV12-4, the J call TRBJ1-2; the D gene is possibly TRBD1 (6 bases). Trimming took off 1 base at V and 3 bases at J, with 6 bases between the two ends. CDR3 length: 13 residues. The DNA of the CDR3 is TGTGCCAGCAGTTTAGGGGGGCACTATGGCTACACCTTC. Amino acid sequence: CASSLGGHYGYTF.

The chain joins TRBV5-1 to TRBJ1-2, with D hard to call. The CDR3 runs to 15 residues. The germline gives CDR1 SGHRS, CDR2 YFSETQ. Trimming cost V 4 bases and J 4 bases, with 17 bases left between them. The CDR3 nucleotides read TGCGCCAGCAGCCTGGCTTGGGGAGCTGTCTATGGCTACACCTTC. The encoded protein is CASSLAWGAVYGYTF.

This clonotype was observed many times. V and J are TRBV9 and TRBJ2-3, with D possibly TRBD1 on 6 matching bases. This CDR3 comprises 15 residues. CDR1 and CDR2 from the germline V gene are SGDLS and YYNGEE. The V end lost 0 bases, the J end lost 5 bases, and 13 bases lay between the germline ends. CDR3 sequence: CASSVDNRVEDTQYF. CDR3 nucleotide sequence: TGTGCCAGCAGCGTAGACAACAGGGTTGAAGATACGCAGTATTTT.

This clonotype was found a few times. The V gene is TRBV24-1, the J gene TRBJ2-3; 13 nucleotides line up with TRBD2. The V gene end was trimmed by 5 bases and the J gene end by 4 bases; junction bases not matched to a gene: 5. The CDR3 covers 16 residues. The germline V gene has CDR1 KGHDR and CDR2 SFDVKD. The CDR3 sequence is CATSAKLAGGADTQYF. The DNA for the CDR3 is TGTGCCACCAGTGCCAAACTAGCGGGAGGGGCAGATACGCAGTATTTT.

This clonotype was observed a few times. The V gene is TRBV15, the J gene TRBJ1-6; D uncertain. The CDR3 is made up of 13 amino acids. CDR1 is LNHNV and CDR2 is YYDKDF in the germline V gene (reference sequence). Trimming removed 0 bases from V and 9 bases from J, with 6 bases in between. CDR3 DNA: TGTGCCACCAGCAGAGATCGGGCTTCACCCCTCCACTTT. Translated, it gives CATSRDRASPLHF.

The chain couples TRBV29-1 to TRBJ2-1, with TRBD2 as a possible D gene (5 bases). V shed 7 bases and J shed 6 bases, with 13 bases lying between them. CDR3 size: 12 residues. Germline V gives CDR1 SQVTM, CDR2 ANQGSEA. CDR3: CSGKRGFNEQFF. DNA for the CDR3: TGCAGCGGTAAAAGAGGGTTCAATGAGCAGTTCTTC.

The CDR3, as DNA: TGTGCCAGCAGCTTTTCCTACGAGCAGTACTTC. It encodes CASSFSYEQYF. J is TRBJ2-7 and V is TRBV7-2; D gene ambiguous. Trimming stripped 3 bases from V and 1 base from J, with 1 base between. This CDR3 is built from 11 residues. Germline lookup yields CDR1 SGHTA and CDR2 FQGNSA.

This clonotype was seen at least ten times. CDR3 region: CSAGGGGRSYEQYF. The CDR3 DNA follows: TGCAGTGCTGGGGGGGGTGGACGCTCCTACGAGCAGTACTTC. The chain uses TRBV20-1 and TRBJ2-7; TRBD2 aligns across 7 bases. V gave up 5 bases and J gave up 0 bases; unmatched junction bases: 7. CDR1 DFQATT and CDR2 SNEGSKA come from the germline V gene (reference sequence). The CDR3 is made up of 14 amino acids.

This sequence joins TRBV5-1 and TRBJ2-1; D unclear. Deletions cut 1 base from V and 8 bases from J, with 7 bases between. This CDR3 has 12 residues. Germline CDR1 is SGHRS and CDR2 is YFSETQ. CDR3 DNA: TGCGCCAGCAGCTTGATTGGGGATGAGCAGTTCTTC. Amino acids: CASSLIGDEQFF.

This clonotype was seen many times. This chain links TRBV12-3 or TRBV12-4 with TRBJ2-2, with TRBD2 identical over 9 bases. The J segment lost 5 bases and the V segment lost 2 bases, leaving 6 bases of the junction unmatched. CDR3 length equals 16 residues. Written as DNA, the CDR3 is TGTGCCAGCAGTTTAACGGCGGGAGGGCCAACCGGGGAGCTGTTTTTT. It encodes CASSLTAGGPTGELFF.

In this sample, this clonotype turned up many times. The chain joins TRBV9 to TRBJ1-6; D might be TRBD1 (6 bases). The CDR3 loop spans 14 amino acids. Germline-derived CDR1 and CDR2 are SGDLS and YYNGEE. V shed 2 bases and J shed 7 bases, with 10 bases lying between them. The CDR3 loop reads CASSVGAQNSPLHF. The CDR3 bases are TGTGCCAGCAGCGTGGGGGCACAGAATTCACCCCTCCACTTT.

This clonotype was counted only a few times. The chain couples TRBV7-2 to TRBJ1-5; D may be TRBD1 (6 bases). Looked up from germline, CDR1 is SGHTA and CDR2 is FQGNSA. The CDR3 is 13 residues long. V was pared by 2 bases and J by 8 bases, with 10 bases between. In DNA form, the CDR3 reads TGTGCCAGCAGCTTAAACAGGGATGAGCCCCAGCATTTT. This sequence encodes CASSLNRDEPQHF.

Only a few counts were recorded for this clonotype. The chain employs TRBV10-2 and TRBJ1-6, with a possible D match to TRBD1 (6 bases). Germline V gives CDR1 WSHSY, CDR2 SAAADI. This CDR3 region has 16 residues. The germline V and J ends were trimmed by 5 bases and 0 bases, with 11 bases remaining between them. CDR3 amino acids: CASSPTGNSYNSPLHF. The CDR3 DNA follows: TGCGCCAGCAGTCCCACAGGGAACTCCTATAATTCACCCCTCCACTTT.

This clonotype showed up many times. The chain recombines TRBV10-3 with TRBJ2-7, with D possibly matching TRBD1 (6 bases). Trimming removed 4 bases from V and 3 bases from J, with 7 bases in between. This CDR3 contains 12 residues. CDR1 is ENHRY, CDR2 SYGVKD, per germline. CDR3 bases: TGTGCCATCAGTGGGACAGACTACGAGCAGTACTTC. The encoded protein is CAISGTDYEQYF.

This clonotype was detected ten times or more. The rearrangement joins TRBV7-2 to TRBJ2-7; 7 nucleotides align to TRBD2. The germline CDR1 and CDR2 sequences are SGHTA and FQGNSA. J lost 9 bases, V lost 2 bases, and 25 bases had no gene match. This CDR3 spans 19 amino acids. This CDR3 is CASSLFVGVGSSGSRGQYF. The CDR3 DNA sequence: TGTGCCAGCAGCTTATTTGTAGGTGTAGGGTCTAGCGGCTCGAGGGGGCAGTACTTC. The complete variable domain, with remaining parts taken from reference TRBV7-2 and TRBJ2-7, reads GAGVSQSPSNKVTEKGKDVELRCDPISGHTALYWYRQSLGQGLEFLIYFQGNSAPDKSGLPSDRFSAERTGGSVSTLTIQRTQQEDSAVYLCASSLFVGVGSSGSRGQYFGPGTRLTVT.

As for this clonotype: A much larger clone lies one base from this, so it may be a read error. The conserved phenylalanine or tryptophan is not found at the CDR3 terminus, so this likely reflects a read error. The V gene is TRBV6-5, the J gene TRBJ1-1, with a weak D call TRBD1 (6 bases). Germline V CDR1 and CDR2: MNHEY, SVGAGI. Trimming cost V 1 base and J 3 bases, with 9 bases left between them. The CDR3 is made up of 14 amino acids. The CDR3: CASSYLGADTEAFL. The CDR3 DNA follows: TGTGCCAGCAGTTACTTGGGGGCGGACACTGAAGCTTTCCTT.

The chain has TRBV3-1 and TRBJ2-1; 11 bases fit TRBD1. This CDR3 spans 15 amino acids. The V and J ends lost 3 bases and 5 bases, in that order; junction bases with no gene match: 3. CDR1 LGHDT and CDR2 YNNKEL come from the germline V gene (reference sequence). CDR3 residues: CASSQRTGGHNEQFF. CDR3 sequence (DNA): TGTGCCAGCAGCCAGAGGACAGGGGGCCACAATGAGCAGTTCTTC.

The rearrangement links TRBV12-3 or TRBV12-4 to TRBJ1-1, with D maybe TRBD1 (6 bases). This CDR3 spans 14 amino acids. Trimming removed 2 bases at V and 4 bases at J, with 11 bases between. The CDR3 nucleotides read TGTGCCAGCAGTTTACAGGGGCGGCTCACTGAAGCTTTCTTT. Protein: CASSLQGRLTEAFF.

This clonotype was observed many times. V is TRBV6-2 or TRBV6-3 and J is TRBJ2-2, with D perhaps assigned TRBD1 or TRBD2 (6 bases each). CDR1 is MNHEY and CDR2 is SVGEGT in the germline V gene. With 10 bases removed from V and 0 bases from J, the gap between germline ends came to 15 bases. This CDR3 is built from 15 residues. In DNA, the CDR3 is TGTGCCATCCCAATGGAGGGGGCGAACACCGGGGAGCTGTTTTTT. As protein: CAIPMEGANTGELFF.

This clonotype turned up a few times. The rearrangement uses TRBV7-9 and TRBJ2-1; D is ambiguous. The CDR3 length is 13 residues. V lost 2 bases, J lost 4 bases, and 6 bases lay in between. Germline-derived CDR1 and CDR2 are SEHNR and FQNEAQ (reference sequence). For the CDR3, the DNA is TGTGCCAGCAGCTTAAACGCTTACAATGAGCAGTTCTTC. It specifies CASSLNAYNEQFF.

This clonotype showed up just once. A much more abundant neighbour one base away suggests this may be a read error. This sequence joins TRBV30 and TRBJ1-1; D unresolved. The V and J ends lost 1 base and 5 bases respectively, with 11 bases between them. The CDR3 runs 13 residues. In germline, CDR1 is GTSNPN, CDR2 SVGIG (reference sequence). CDR3 nucleotides: TGTGCCTGGAGTGAACTCGATGGGACTGAAGCTTTCTTT. Translating it yields CAWSELDGTEAFF.